This passage covers 20 T cell receptor beta chains from one sample sequenced in a study of T cell responses to AZD1222 COVID-19 vaccine (dated by TCRdb to the early 2020s). The time point label of this sample denotes: about 28 days (+/-7) after the second vaccine dose. The library was obtained by the immunoSEQ multiplex PCR assay. Not all clones reach the TCRdb copy of this immuneACCESS table, which keeps in-frame sequences only. Checked studies attribute under half of the gap to unresolved V genes and leave the rest unexplained. This sample gives about 56,000 clones in total; about 88% of them show up just once. The ten biggest clones cover 6.9% of the sample. Sequenced here: peripheral blood, sampled 28 days after the second AZD1222 dose. The receptors derive from an adult who received the AZD1222 COVID-19 vaccine.

V and J are TRBV7-9 and TRBJ2-1; possible D gene TRBD1, 5 bases. Trimming cost V 3 bases and J 4 bases, with 7 bases left between them. The CDR3 sequence is 13 residues long. The V gene's germline CDR1 is SEHNR and CDR2 FQNEAQ (reference sequence). The CDR3 loop reads CASSLDNYNEQFF. The CDR3 DNA sequence: TGTGCCAGCAGCTTGGACAATTACAATGAGCAGTTCTTC.

The chain combines TRBV30 with TRBJ1-1; D might be TRBD1 (5 bases). Germline assignment: CDR1 GTSNPN and CDR2 SVGIG (reference sequence). V was cut by 0 bases and J by 4 bases, with 15 bases left in between. The CDR3 covers 15 residues. CDR3 in DNA: TGTGCCTGGAGTGTACGAGGCAGGGTAGGCACTGAAGCTTTCTTT. This codes for CAWSVRGRVGTEAFF.

This clone was seen just once. The chain combines TRBV7-8 with TRBJ1-1; TRBD1 agrees at 9 bases. Trimming took 6 bases from V and 0 from J; bases not matched to a gene: 8. Germline V CDR1 and CDR2: SGHVS, FQNEAQ. CDR3 length: 16 amino acids. CDR3 coding DNA: TGTGCCAGCAGTTCCGGGACAGGGTCTCTGAACACTGAAGCTTTCTTT. Its protein is CASSSGTGSLNTEAFF.

The rearrangement links TRBV10-3 to TRBJ1-3, with no clear D. Germline CDR1 is ENHRY and CDR2 is SYGVKD. With 4 bases removed from V and 7 bases from J, the gap between germline ends came to 17 bases. The CDR3 extends over 15 amino acids. The CDR3 spells CAISGHISGGNTIYF. In DNA form, the CDR3 reads TGTGCCATCAGTGGCCATATCTCTGGTGGGAACACCATATATTTT.

The chain uses TRBV6-5 and TRBJ2-3; D unclear. The CDR3 length is 13 residues. Germline V gives CDR1 MNHEY, CDR2 SVGAGI. Trimming pared 4 bases from V and 2 bases from J, leaving 7 bases between. CDR3 protein: CASSLLHTDTQYF. The CDR3 DNA sequence: TGTGCCAGCAGTTTACTACACACAGATACGCAGTATTTT.

The CDR3 nucleotides read TGTGCCAGCAGCCAAGGTTCCAGCGGAGCTTTGCAGTACTTC. As protein: CASSQGSSGALQYF. The chain uses TRBV3-1 (or the pseudogene TRBV3-2) and TRBJ2-7, with D perhaps matching TRBD2 (5 bases). Trimming took off 1 base at V and 9 bases at J, with 16 bases between the two ends. CDR1 is LGHDT and CDR2 is YNNKEL in the germline V gene (reference sequence). The CDR3 runs 14 residues.

The chain joins TRBV28 to TRBJ1-1; D is undetermined. Germline V lookup: CDR1 MDHEN, CDR2 SYDVKM. The CDR3 has 11 residues. V gave up 7 bases and J gave up 0 bases, with 3 bases separating them. This chain's CDR3 is CASKMNTEAFF. The CDR3 DNA follows: TGTGCCAGCAAAATGAACACTGAAGCTTTCTTT.

The genes are TRBV5-1 and TRBJ1-4; weak D call: TRBD1 (5 bases). V gave up 0 bases and J gave up 11 bases, with 14 bases separating them. CDR1 and CDR2 (germline): SGHRS, YFSETQ. The CDR3 length is 14 residues. CDR3 sequence (DNA): TGCGCCAGCAGCTTGGCAGGCAGGGCCTCTAAACTGTTTTTT. It translates to CASSLAGRASKLFF.

V usage is TRBV5-1 and J usage is TRBJ2-2; D remains ambiguous. The CDR3 runs to 13 residues. Trimming took 4 bases from V and 5 from J, leaving 9 bases between them. CDR1 and CDR2 (germline): SGHRS, YFSETQ. The CDR3 here is CASSLQVTGELFF. As DNA, the CDR3 is TGCGCCAGCAGCCTGCAGGTTACCGGGGAGCTGTTTTTT.

This clone was seen only once. V is TRBV19 and J is TRBJ1-5; D gene uncertain. Trimming took 5 bases from V and 4 from J, leaving 15 bases between them. Germline lookup yields CDR1 LNHDA and CDR2 SQIVND (reference sequence). The CDR3 length is 15 residues. This chain's CDR3 is CASSPGSGGNQPQHF. CDR3 DNA: TGTGCCAGTAGTCCCGGATCAGGAGGAAATCAGCCCCAGCATTTT.

The chain is built from TRBV29-1 and TRBJ2-7; 11 bases map to TRBD1. Germline assignment: CDR1 SQVTM and CDR2 ANQGSEA. V trimming: 4 bases; J trimming: 3 bases; junction bases outside the gene matches: 5. This CDR3 is 14 amino acids long. The DNA for the CDR3 is TGCAGCGTTGTCCCGGGACAGGGGGACTACGAGCAGTACTTC. This codes for CSVVPGQGDYEQYF.

The genes are TRBV19 and TRBJ2-7; a weak D match, TRBD1 (5 bases). V was pared by 3 bases and J by 3 bases, with 15 bases between. The CDR3 consists of 15 residues. Germline-derived CDR1 and CDR2 are LNHDA and SQIVND (reference sequence). CDR3: CASSMPIDRIYEQYF. In DNA form, the CDR3 reads TGTGCCAGTAGTATGCCAATAGACAGAATCTACGAGCAGTACTTC.

The CDR3 DNA sequence: TGTGCCAGCATCTCCTCCGGGACAAGGGATCGTGGCTACACCTTC. Encoded protein: CASISSGTRDRGYTF. The V call is TRBV28, the J call TRBJ1-2; weak D call: TRBD1 (6 bases). The CDR3 covers 15 residues. Germline CDR1 is MDHEN and CDR2 is SYDVKM. Trimming took off 7 bases at V and 7 bases at J, with 22 bases between the two ends.

This clone was seen once. The DNA for the CDR3 is TGTGCCAGCAGTCCGGCGCGCGACAGGAAAAAAGCTTTCTTT. It codes for CASSPARDRKKAFF. The chain joins TRBV28 to TRBJ1-1, with TRBD1 as a possible D gene (6 bases). Trimming took off 5 bases at V and 9 bases at J, with 19 bases between the two ends. Germline loops: CDR1 MDHEN, CDR2 SYDVKM. The CDR3 has 14 residues.

This clone was counted a few times. This chain links TRBV2 with TRBJ1-5; TRBD1 agrees at 8 bases. Germline V CDR1 and CDR2: SNHLY, FYNNEI. This CDR3 spans 14 amino acids. J gave up 5 bases and V 5 bases, and 5 bases lay outside the gene matches. The CDR3 region has the DNA TGTGCCAGCAGTCGCGGACAGGGCCATCAGCCCCAGCATTTT. It translates to CASSRGQGHQPQHF.

The CDR3 loop reads CSVERQGRTGELFF. CDR3 sequence (DNA): TGCAGCGTTGAGCGGCAGGGGAGAACCGGGGAGCTGTTTTTT. The chain is built from TRBV29-1 and TRBJ2-2, with TRBD1 as a possible D gene (6 bases). With 3 bases removed from V and 5 bases from J, the gap between germline ends came to 13 bases. There are 14 residues in the CDR3. Per germline, CDR1 SQVTM and CDR2 ANQGSEA.

The chain uses TRBV2 and TRBJ2-7; 7 bases fit TRBD2. Germline V lookup: CDR1 SNHLY, CDR2 FYNNEI. V was pared by 3 bases and J by 0 bases, with 5 bases of the junction left unmatched. The CDR3 covers 15 residues. DNA for the CDR3: TGTGCCAGCAGTGAGCATGGCGGGAGCTCCTACGAGCAGTACTTC. Its translation is CASSEHGGSSYEQYF.

The gene calls are TRBV3-1 (or the pseudogene TRBV3-2) and TRBJ2-6, with D unresolved. Trimming pared 2 bases from V and 2 bases from J, leaving 13 bases between. CDR1 LGHDT and CDR2 YNNKEL come from the germline V gene (reference sequence). This CDR3 region has 17 residues. CDR3 region: CASSQYIVGTGANVLTF. Written as DNA, the CDR3 is TGTGCCAGCAGCCAATATATAGTGGGGACTGGGGCCAACGTCCTGACTTTC.

The genes are TRBV5-1 and TRBJ1-2; D is undetermined. The CDR3 consists of 12 residues. The V gene's germline CDR1 is SGHRS and CDR2 YFSETQ. Deletions cut 4 bases from V and 4 bases from J, with 8 bases between. The CDR3 nucleotides read TGCGCCAGCAGCGCAGAGTTCTATGGCTACACCTTC. This encodes CASSAEFYGYTF.

V and J are TRBV19 and TRBJ1-3; D ambiguous. The CDR3 covers 13 residues. Germline V gene lookup returns CDR1 LNHDA and CDR2 SQIVND (reference sequence). Trimming took 7 bases from V and 2 from J, leaving 9 bases between them. The CDR3 DNA follows: TGTGCCAGTATCGGGGTGGCTGGAAACACCATATATTTT. Protein sequence: CASIGVAGNTIYF.